These 5 T cell receptor beta chains share one sample of origin, sequenced in a study of T cells after posttransplantation cyclophosphamide. Busulfan-fludarabine conditioning, marrow transplant, and cyclophosphamide on days +3 and +4 were administered. The data were produced by immunoSEQ multiplex PCR, yet TCRdb's version contains in-frame clones alone and is incomplete. The data contain 7,000 to 8,000 clones, approximately 80% of them singletons. The sample here was CD4+ T cells sorted from blood, taken 950 to 1,200 days after allogeneic stem cell transplant with posttransplant cyclophosphamide. These receptors were obtained from a female patient in her thirties or forties who received an allogeneic stem cell transplant from a related donor, was CMV-positive, and had no GVHD. A share of the T cells may be of graft donor origin.

The V gene is TRBV19, the J gene TRBJ1-6; tentatively, D is TRBD1 (5 bases). There are 15 residues in the CDR3. V was pared by 3 bases and J by 5 bases, with 11 bases between. The V gene's germline CDR1 is LNHDA and CDR2 SQIVND (reference sequence). CDR3 residues: CASSMTRQNNSPLHF. CDR3 DNA: TGTGCCAGTAGTATGACGCGACAGAATAATTCACCCCTCCACTTT.

The chain has TRBV18 and TRBJ2-5; no clear D gene. This CDR3 has 14 amino acids. Looked up from germline, CDR1 is KGHSH and CDR2 is LQKENI. V dropped 6 bases and J dropped 1 base, with 12 bases sitting between them. The CDR3 protein is CASSERPPQETQYF. The DNA for the CDR3 is TGTGCCAGCTCGGAGAGACCGCCCCAAGAGACCCAGTACTTC. Based on the CDR3 plus reference TRBV18 and TRBJ2-5, the full variable domain is NAGVMQNPRHLVRRRGQEARLRCSPMKGHSHVYWYRQLPEEGLKFMVYLQKENIIDESGMPKERFSAEFPKEGPSILRIQQVVRGDSAAYFCASSERPPQETQYFGPGTRLLVL.

This clone has just a few counts. The chain links TRBV5-6 to TRBJ1-2; 8 bases agree with TRBD1. Germline V gene lookup returns CDR1 SGHDT and CDR2 YYEEEE. There are 15 residues in the CDR3. Trimming took 4 bases from V and 3 from J; bases not matched to a gene: 8. The CDR3 coding sequence is TGTGCCAGCAGCCGCCGGGACAGGACCTACTATGGCTACACCTTC. Protein sequence: CASSRRDRTYYGYTF.

The chain is built from TRBV7-9 and TRBJ1-4; 10 positions match TRBD1. The CDR3 is 14 amino acids. V shed 7 bases and J 3 bases; nucleotides not matched to a gene: 2. Germline assignment: CDR1 SEHNR and CDR2 FQNEAQ (reference sequence). The chain's CDR3 is CASTDRGPNEKLFF. The DNA of the CDR3 is TGTGCCAGCACCGACAGGGGGCCTAATGAAAAACTGTTTTTT.

The V gene is TRBV18, the J gene TRBJ2-7; TRBD1 aligns across 8 bases. Germline trimming cut 2 bases from V and 1 base from J; bases unmatched to any gene: 4. The CDR3 runs 15 residues. Germline CDR1 reads KGHSH; CDR2 reads LQKENI. CDR3 residues: CASSPTGGESYEQYF. The CDR3 nucleotides read TGTGCCAGCTCACCAACAGGGGGAGAGTCCTACGAGCAGTACTTC.